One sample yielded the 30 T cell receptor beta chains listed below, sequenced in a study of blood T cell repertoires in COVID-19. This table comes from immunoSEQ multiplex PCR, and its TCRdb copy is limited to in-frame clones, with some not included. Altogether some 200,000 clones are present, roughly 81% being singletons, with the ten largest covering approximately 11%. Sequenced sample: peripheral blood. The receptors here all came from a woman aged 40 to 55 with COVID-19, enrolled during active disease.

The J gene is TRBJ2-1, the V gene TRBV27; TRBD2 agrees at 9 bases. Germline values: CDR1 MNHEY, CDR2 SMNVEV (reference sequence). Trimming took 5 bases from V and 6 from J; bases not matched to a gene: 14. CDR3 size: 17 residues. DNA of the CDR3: TGTGCCAGCAGTCCTATATCAGGAGCGGGAGGTACCAATGAGCAGTTCTTC. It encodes CASSPISGAGGTNEQFF.

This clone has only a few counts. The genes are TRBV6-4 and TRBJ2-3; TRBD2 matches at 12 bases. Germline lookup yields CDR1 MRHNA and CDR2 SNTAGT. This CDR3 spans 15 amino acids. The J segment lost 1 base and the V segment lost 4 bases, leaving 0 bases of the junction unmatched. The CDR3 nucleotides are TGTGCCAGCAGTGGGACTAGCGGGGGCACAGATACGCAGTATTTT. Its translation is CASSGTSGGTDTQYF.

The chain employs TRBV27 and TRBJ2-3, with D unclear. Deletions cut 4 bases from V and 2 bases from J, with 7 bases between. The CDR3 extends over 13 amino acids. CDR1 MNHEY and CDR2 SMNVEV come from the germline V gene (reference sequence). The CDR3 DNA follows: TGTGCCAGCAGTTACCCTACCACAGATACGCAGTATTTT. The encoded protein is CASSYPTTDTQYF.

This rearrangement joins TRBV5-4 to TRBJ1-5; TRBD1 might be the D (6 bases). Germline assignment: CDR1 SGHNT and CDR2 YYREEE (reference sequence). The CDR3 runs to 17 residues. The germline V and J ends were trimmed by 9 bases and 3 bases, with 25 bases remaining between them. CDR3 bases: TGTGCCATCCCACCCCGCGGTATACAGGGCTTCAATCAGCCCCAGCATTTT. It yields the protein CAIPPRGIQGFNQPQHF.

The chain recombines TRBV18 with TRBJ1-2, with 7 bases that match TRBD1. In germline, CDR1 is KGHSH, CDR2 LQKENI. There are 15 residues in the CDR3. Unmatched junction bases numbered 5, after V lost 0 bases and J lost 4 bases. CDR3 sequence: CASSPPGQGVYGYTF. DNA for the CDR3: TGTGCCAGCTCACCACCGGGGCAGGGGGTCTATGGCTACACCTTC.

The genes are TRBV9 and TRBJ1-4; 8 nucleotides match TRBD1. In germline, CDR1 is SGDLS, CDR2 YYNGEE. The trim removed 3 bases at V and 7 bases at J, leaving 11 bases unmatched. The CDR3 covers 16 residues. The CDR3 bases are TGTGCCAGCAGCGCCGGATCCGGACAGGGCGGTGAAAAACTGTTTTTT. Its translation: CASSAGSGQGGEKLFF.

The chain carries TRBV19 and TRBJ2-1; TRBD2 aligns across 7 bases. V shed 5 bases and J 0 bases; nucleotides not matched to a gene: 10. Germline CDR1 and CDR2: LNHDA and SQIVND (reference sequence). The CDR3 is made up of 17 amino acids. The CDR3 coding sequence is TGTGCCAGTAGTCCACGAGGGACTATGCTCTCCTACAATGAGCAGTTCTTC. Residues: CASSPRGTMLSYNEQFF.

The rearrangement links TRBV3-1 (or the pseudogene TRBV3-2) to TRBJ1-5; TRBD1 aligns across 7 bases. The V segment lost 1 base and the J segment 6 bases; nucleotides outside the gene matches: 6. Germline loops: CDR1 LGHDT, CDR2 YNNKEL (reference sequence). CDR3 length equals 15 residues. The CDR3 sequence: CASSQGQGWRQPQHF. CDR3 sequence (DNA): TGTGCCAGCAGCCAAGGACAGGGTTGGCGTCAGCCCCAGCATTTT.

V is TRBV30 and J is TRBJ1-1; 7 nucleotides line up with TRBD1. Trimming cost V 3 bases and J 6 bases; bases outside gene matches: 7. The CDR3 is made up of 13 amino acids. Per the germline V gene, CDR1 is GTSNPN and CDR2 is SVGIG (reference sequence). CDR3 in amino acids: CAWRRQGISEAFF. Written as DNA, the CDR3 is TGTGCCTGGAGGAGACAGGGAATCTCTGAAGCTTTCTTT. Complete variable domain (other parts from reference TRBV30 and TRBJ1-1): SQTIHQWPATLVQPVGSPLSLECTVEGTSNPNLYWYRQAAGRGLQLLFYSVGIGQISSEVPQNLSASRPQDRQFILSSKKLLLSDSGFYLCAWRRQGISEAFFGQGTRLTVV.

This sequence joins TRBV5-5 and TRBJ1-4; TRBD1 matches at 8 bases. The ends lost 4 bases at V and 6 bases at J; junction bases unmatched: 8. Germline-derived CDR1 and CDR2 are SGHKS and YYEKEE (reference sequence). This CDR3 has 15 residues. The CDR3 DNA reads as TGTGCCAGCAGCCCAAGACAGGGGTGGGATGAAAAACTGTTTTTT. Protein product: CASSPRQGWDEKLFF. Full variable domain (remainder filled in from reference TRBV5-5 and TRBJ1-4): DAGVTQSPTHLIKTRGQQVTLRCSPISGHKSVSWYQQVLGQGPQFIFQYYEKEERGRGNFPDRFSARQFPNYSSELNVNALLLGDSALYLCASSPRQGWDEKLFFGSGTQLSVL.

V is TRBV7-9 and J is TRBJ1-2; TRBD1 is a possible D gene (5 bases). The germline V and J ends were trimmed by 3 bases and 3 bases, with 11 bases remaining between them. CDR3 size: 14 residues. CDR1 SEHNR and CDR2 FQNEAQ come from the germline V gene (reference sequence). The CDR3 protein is CASSFSTVDYGYTF. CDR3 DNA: TGTGCCAGCAGCTTCTCGACAGTCGACTATGGCTACACCTTC.

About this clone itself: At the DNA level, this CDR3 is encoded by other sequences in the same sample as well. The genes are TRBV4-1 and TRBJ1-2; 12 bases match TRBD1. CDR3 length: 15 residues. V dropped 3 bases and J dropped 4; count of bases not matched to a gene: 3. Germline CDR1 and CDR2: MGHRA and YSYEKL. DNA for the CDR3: TGCGCCAGCAGCCAGGCGGGACAGGGGGCCTATGGCTACACCTTC. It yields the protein CASSQAGQGAYGYTF.

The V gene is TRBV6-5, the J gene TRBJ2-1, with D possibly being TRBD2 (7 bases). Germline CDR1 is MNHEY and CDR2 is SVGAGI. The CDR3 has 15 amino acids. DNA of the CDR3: TGTGCTATATCAGCCGGGCGGGGGAAAGGGGGTGAGCAGTTCTTC. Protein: CAISAGRGKGGEQFF.

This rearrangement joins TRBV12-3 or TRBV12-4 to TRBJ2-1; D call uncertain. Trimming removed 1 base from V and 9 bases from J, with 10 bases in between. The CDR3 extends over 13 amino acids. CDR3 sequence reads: CASSLGIIGEQFF. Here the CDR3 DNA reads TGTGCCAGCAGTTTAGGAATAATCGGTGAGCAGTTCTTC.

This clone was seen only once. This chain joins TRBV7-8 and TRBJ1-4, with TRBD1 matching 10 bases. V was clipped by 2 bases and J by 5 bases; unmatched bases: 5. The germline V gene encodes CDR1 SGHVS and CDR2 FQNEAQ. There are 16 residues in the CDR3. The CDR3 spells CASSLYSDRGNEKLFF. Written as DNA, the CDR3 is TGTGCCAGCAGCTTATATTCGGACAGGGGGAATGAAAAACTGTTTTTT.

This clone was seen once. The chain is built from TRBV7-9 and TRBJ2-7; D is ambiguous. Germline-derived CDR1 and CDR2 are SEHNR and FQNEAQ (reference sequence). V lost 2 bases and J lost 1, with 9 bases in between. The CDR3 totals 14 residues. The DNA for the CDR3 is TGTGCCAGCAGCTTAACGGTTTCATCCTACGAGCAGTACGTC. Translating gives CASSLTVSSYEQYV.

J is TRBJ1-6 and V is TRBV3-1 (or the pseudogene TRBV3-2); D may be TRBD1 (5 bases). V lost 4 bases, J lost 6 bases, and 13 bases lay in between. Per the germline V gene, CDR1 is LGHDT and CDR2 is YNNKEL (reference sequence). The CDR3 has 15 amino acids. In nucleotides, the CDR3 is TGTGCCAGCAGCCCCGGGACTCAGGCTAATTCACCCCTCCACTTT. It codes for CASSPGTQANSPLHF.

The CDR3 sequence: CASTLGTAQETQYF. CDR3 DNA: TGTGCCAGCACCCTGGGGACAGCCCAAGAGACCCAGTACTTC. This sequence joins TRBV7-2 and TRBJ2-5, with 7 bases matching TRBD1. This CDR3 contains 14 residues. CDR1 and CDR2 from the germline V gene are SGHTA and FQGNSA. Trimming took 7 bases from V and 1 from J; bases not matched to a gene: 6.

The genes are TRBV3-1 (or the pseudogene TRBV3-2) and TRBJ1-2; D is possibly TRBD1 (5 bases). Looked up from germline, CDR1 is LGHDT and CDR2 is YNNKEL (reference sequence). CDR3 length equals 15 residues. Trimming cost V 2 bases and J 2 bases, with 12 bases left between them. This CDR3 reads CASSQKQAGNYGYTF. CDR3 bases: TGTGCCAGCAGCCAAAAACAGGCCGGAAACTATGGCTACACCTTC.

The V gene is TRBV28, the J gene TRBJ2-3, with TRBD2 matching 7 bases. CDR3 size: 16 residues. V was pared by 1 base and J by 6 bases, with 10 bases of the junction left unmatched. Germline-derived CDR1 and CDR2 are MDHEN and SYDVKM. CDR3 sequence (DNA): TGTGCCAGCAGTTTATTTAGCGGGCCCCGTGAGGATACGCAGTATTTT. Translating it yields CASSLFSGPREDTQYF. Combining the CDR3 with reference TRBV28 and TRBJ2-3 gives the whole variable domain DVKVTQSSRYLVKRTGEKVFLECVQDMDHENMFWYRQDPGLGLRLIYFSYDVKMKEKGDIPEGYSVSREKKERFSLILESASTNQTSMYLCASSLFSGPREDTQYFGPGTRLTVL.

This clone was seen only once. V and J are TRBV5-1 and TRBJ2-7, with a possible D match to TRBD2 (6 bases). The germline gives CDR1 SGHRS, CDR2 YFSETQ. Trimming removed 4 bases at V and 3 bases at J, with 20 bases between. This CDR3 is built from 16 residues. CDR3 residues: CASSKGRELVIYEQYF. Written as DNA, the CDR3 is TGCGCCAGCAGCAAGGGCCGGGAGCTCGTCATCTACGAGCAGTACTTC. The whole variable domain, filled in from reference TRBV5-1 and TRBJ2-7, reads KAGVTQTPRYLIKTRGQQVTLSCSPISGHRSVSWYQQTPGQGLQFLFEYFSETQRNKGNFPGRFSGRQFSNSRSEMNVSTLELGDSALYLCASSKGRELVIYEQYFGPGTRLTVT.

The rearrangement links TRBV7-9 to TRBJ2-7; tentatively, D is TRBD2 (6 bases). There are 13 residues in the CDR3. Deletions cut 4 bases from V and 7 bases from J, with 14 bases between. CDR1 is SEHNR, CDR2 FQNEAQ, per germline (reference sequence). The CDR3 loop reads CASSSPGLREQYF. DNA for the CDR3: TGTGCCAGCAGCTCCCCGGGACTTCGAGAGCAGTACTTC.

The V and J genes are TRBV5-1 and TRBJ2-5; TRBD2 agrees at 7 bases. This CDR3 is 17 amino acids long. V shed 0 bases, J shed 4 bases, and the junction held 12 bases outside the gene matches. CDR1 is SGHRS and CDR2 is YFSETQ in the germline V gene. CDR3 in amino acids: CASSLGPGGTIAETQYF. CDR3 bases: TGCGCCAGCAGCTTGGGCCCGGGAGGTACCATTGCAGAGACCCAGTACTTC.

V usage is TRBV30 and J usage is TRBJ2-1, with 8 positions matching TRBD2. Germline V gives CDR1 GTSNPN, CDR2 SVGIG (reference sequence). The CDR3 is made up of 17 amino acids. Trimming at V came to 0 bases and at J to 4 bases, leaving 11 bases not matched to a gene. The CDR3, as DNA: TGTGCCTGGAGTGTACCAGGGCTAGCGGGCTCTTACAATGAGCAGTTCTTC. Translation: CAWSVPGLAGSYNEQFF.

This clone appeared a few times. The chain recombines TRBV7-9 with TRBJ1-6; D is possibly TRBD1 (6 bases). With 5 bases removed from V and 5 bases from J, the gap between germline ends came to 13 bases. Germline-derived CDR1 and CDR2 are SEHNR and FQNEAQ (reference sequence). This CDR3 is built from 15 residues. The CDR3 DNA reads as TGTGCCAGCAGCCCGCGGACAGTCAATAATTCACCCCTCCACTTT. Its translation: CASSPRTVNNSPLHF.

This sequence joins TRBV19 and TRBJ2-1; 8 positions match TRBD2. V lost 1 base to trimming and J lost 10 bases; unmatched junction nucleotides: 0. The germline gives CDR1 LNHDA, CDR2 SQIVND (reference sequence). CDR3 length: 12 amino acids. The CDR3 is CASSIGGGEQFF. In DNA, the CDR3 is TGTGCCAGTAGTATAGGCGGGGGGGAGCAGTTCTTC.

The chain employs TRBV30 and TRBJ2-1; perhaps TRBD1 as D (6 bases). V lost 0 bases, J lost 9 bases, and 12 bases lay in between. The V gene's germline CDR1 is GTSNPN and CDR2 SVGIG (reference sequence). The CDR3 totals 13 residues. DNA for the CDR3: TGTGCCTGGAGTGTAGGGGGTCCGAGTGAGCAGTTCTTC. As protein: CAWSVGGPSEQFF. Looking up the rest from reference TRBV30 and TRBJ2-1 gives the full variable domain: SQTIHQWPATLVQPVGSPLSLECTVEGTSNPNLYWYRQAAGRGLQLLFYSVGIGQISSEVPQNLSASRPQDRQFILSSKKLLLSDSGFYLCAWSVGGPSEQFFGPGTRLTVL.

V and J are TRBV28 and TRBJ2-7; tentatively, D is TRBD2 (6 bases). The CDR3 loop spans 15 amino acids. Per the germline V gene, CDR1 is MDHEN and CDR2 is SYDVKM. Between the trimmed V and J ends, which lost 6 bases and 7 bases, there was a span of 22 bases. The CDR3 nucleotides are TGTGCCAGCAGGCTAGCCGGGACTGGGGTGGGGGAGCAGTACTTC. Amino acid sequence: CASRLAGTGVGEQYF.

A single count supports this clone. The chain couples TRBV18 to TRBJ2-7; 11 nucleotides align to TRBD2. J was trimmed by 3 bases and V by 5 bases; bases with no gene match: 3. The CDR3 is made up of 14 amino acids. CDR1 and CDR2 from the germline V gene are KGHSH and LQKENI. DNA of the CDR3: TGTGCCAGCTCATTAGCGGGAGGGAGCTACGAGCAGTACTTC. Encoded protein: CASSLAGGSYEQYF.

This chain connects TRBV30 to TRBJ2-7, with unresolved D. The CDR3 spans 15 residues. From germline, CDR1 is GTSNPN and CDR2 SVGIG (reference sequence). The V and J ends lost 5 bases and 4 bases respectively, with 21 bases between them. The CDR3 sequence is CAWGLTRITTYEQYF. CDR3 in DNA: TGTGCCTGGGGCCTAACCAGGATAACCACTTACGAGCAGTACTTC.